This TCR beta chain was sequenced during a study of OX40 agonist ivuxolimab in advanced cancers. The data were produced by immunoSEQ multiplex PCR, yet TCRdb's version contains in-frame clones alone and is incomplete. Among around 41,000 clones, around 89% were seen once, and the ten largest hold approximately 0.52%. The CDR3 has 16 residues. The germline gives CDR1 SGDLS, CDR2 YYNGEE. The ends were cut back, 0 bases at V and 4 bases at J, with 15 bases in the middle. The chain couples TRBV9 to TRBJ2-3; perhaps D is TRBD1 or TRBD2 (5 bases each). Source: CD4+ or CD8+ T cells sorted from blood, taken in a trial of the OX40 agonist ivuxolimab. The sequence derives from an adult with an advanced solid tumor such as melanoma, head and neck, liver or kidney cancer. Here the CDR3 reads CASSVAWGLGADTQYF. The CDR3 nucleotides are TGTGCCAGCAGCGTAGCTTGGGGCCTCGGGGCAGATACGCAGTATTTT. Looking up the rest from reference TRBV9 and TRBJ2-3 gives the full variable domain: DSGVTQTPKHLITATGQRVTLRCSPRSGDLSVYWYQQSLDQGLQFLIQYYNGEERAKGNILERFSAQQFPDLHSELNLSSLELGDSALYFCASSVAWGLGADTQYFGPGTRLTVL.